A single TCR beta chain is shown here with its context. The data were taken from a study of shared clonotypes between healthy human individuals. Adults of Caucasian background living in Nashville, Tennessee made up all donors. V lost 2 bases, J lost 1 base, and 4 bases stayed unmatched. Germline V lookup: CDR1 SGHRS, CDR2 YFSETQ. The CDR3 covers 16 residues. Unsorted PBMC DNA was sequenced on ten immunoSEQ deep assay plates. Measured with immunoSEQ multiplex PCR; TCRdb has only the in-frame clones, and not every one. The sample gives about half a million clones, around 80% of which show up once; roughly 12% is in the top ten.

The chain has TRBV5-1 and TRBJ2-3, with 10 nucleotides matching TRBD2. The sequence was obtained from a woman in her forties in good health. Some clones in this sample may be carry-over from other donors' samples. Sequencing used PBMCs. Here the CDR3 reads CASSFGSGRGTDTQYF. The CDR3 DNA sequence: TGCGCCAGCAGCTTCGGGAGCGGGAGGGGCACAGATACGCAGTATTTT.